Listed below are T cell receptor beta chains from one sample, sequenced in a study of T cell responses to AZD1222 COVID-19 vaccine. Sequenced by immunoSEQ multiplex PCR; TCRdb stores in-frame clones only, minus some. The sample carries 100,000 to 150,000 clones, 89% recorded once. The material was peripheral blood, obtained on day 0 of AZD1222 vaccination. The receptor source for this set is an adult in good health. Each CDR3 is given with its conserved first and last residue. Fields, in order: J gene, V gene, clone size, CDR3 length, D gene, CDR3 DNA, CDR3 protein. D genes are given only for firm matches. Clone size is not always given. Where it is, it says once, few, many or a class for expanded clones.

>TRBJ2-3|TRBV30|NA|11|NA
TGTGCCTGGAGCCCGGCGGATACGCAGTATTTT
CAWSPADTQYF
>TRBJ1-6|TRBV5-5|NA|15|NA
TGTGCCAGCAGCTTGGGGTTTGGATATAATTCACCCCTCCACTTT
CASSLGFGYNSPLHF
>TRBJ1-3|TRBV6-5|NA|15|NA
TGTGCCAGCAGTCAAAACACTGGGCCTGGAAACACCATATATTTT
CASSQNTGPGNTIYF
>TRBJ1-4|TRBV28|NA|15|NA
TGTGCCAGCAGTTTAGCTGGGCAGACTAATGAAAAACTGTTTTTT
CASSLAGQTNEKLFF
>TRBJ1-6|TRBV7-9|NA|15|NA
TGTGCCAGCAGCTTTGACAGGTTCGGGAATTCACCCCTCCACTTT
CASSFDRFGNSPLHF
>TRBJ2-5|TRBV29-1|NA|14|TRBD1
TGCAGCGTCTATAACAGGGGGCGCCCAGAGACCCAGTACTTC
CSVYNRGRPETQYF
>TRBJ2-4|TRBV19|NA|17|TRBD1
TGTGCCAGTAGTACCGCCGGGACAGGGAGGATTGGAAACATTCAGTACTTC
CASSTAGTGRIGNIQYF
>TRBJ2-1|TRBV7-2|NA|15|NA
TGTGCCAGCAGCCGTACTAGTTTCTCCTACAATGAGCAGTTCTTC
CASSRTSFSYNEQFF
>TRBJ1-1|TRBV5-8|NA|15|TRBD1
TGTGCCAGCAGCGCAGGGACAGGGCGGAACACTGAAGCTTTCTTT
CASSAGTGRNTEAFF
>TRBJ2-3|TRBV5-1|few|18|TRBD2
TGCGCCAGCAGCTTGGCTAGCGGGGGTCGTACCAGCACAGATACGCAGTATTTT
CASSLASGGRTSTDTQYF
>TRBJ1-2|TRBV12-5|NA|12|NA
TGTGCTAGTGGTCCCGGACCCTATGGCTACACCTTC
CASGPGPYGYTF
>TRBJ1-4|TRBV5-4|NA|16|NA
TGTGCCAGCAGCTTTGGAATACAGACTAGTAATGAAAAACTGTTTTTT
CASSFGIQTSNEKLFF
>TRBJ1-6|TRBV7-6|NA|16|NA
TGTGCCAGCAGCTCATTTCGACGGGAGATGGGTTCACCCCTCCACTTT
CASSSFRREMGSPLHF
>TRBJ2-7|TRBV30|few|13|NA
TGTGCCTGGGCCCCAGGCTCAGACTACGAGCAGTACTTC
CAWAPGSDYEQYF
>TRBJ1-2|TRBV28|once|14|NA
TGTGCCGGCGCCGGGACATCCTCTAACTATGGCTACACCTTC
CAGAGTSSNYGYTF
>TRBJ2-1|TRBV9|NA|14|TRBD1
TGTGCCAGCAGCCCCGGGACAGGGGACAATGAGCAGTTCTTC
CASSPGTGDNEQFF
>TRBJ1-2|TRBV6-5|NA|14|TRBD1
TGTGCCAGCAGGCCTCAGGGGGCTTACTATGGCTACACCTTC
CASRPQGAYYGYTF